This is a list of T cell receptor beta chains from one sample in a study of cytomegalovirus exposure and HLA in healthy donors. The data were produced by immunoSEQ multiplex PCR, yet TCRdb's version contains in-frame clones alone and is incomplete. The data contain roughly 59,000 clones, 60% to 80% of them singletons. The sequenced material came from PBMCs. The receptors derive from a man in his forties in good health and CMV-seropositive. CDR3s include the opening cysteine and the closing phenylalanine or tryptophan. D genes are given only for firm matches. Part of the rows lack a size; the others show once, few, many or a class for expanded clones.

size,V,D,J,CDR3,DNA
few,TRBV9,NA,TRBJ2-1,CASSVAISGLGGHGQFF,TGTGCCAGCAGCGTAGCCATCTCTGGGTTGGGCGGGCACGGGCAGTTCTTC
few,TRBV5-1,NA,TRBJ1-1,CASSLARIDRMNTEAFF,TGCGCCAGCAGCTTGGCCAGAATTGACAGAATGAACACTGAAGCTTTCTTT
NA,TRBV2,NA,TRBJ1-1,CASSERGGKRAFF,TGTGCCAGCAGTGAACGGGGGGGTAAACGGGCTTTCTTT
NA,TRBV28,NA,TRBJ2-1,CASSLWRGPPNEQFF,TGTGCCAGCAGTTTATGGCGGGGACCACCCAATGAGCAGTTCTTC
NA,TRBV6-5,TRBD1,TRBJ1-1,CASSPPGGLTEAFF,TGTGCCAGCAGTCCCCCAGGGGGCCTCACTGAAGCTTTCTTT
NA,TRBV7-9,TRBD2,TRBJ2-7,CASSQRGFSYEQYF,TGTGCCAGCAGCCAGCGGGGGTTCTCCTACGAGCAGTACTTC
NA,TRBV4-3,NA,TRBJ2-3,CASSQAANSGDTQYF,TGCGCCAGCAGCCAAGCGGCTAATAGCGGAGATACGCAGTATTTT
NA,TRBV4-1,TRBD1,TRBJ2-7,CASSPTGAPYEQYF,TGCGCCAGCAGCCCGACAGGGGCCCCCTACGAGCAGTACTTC
NA,TRBV11-1,NA,TRBJ1-2,CASSLAPFYGYTF,TGTGCCAGCAGCTTAGCCCCTTTCTATGGCTACACCTTC
NA,TRBV19,NA,TRBJ1-2,CASVPGFYGDAHYGYTF,TGTGCCAGTGTCCCGGGATTCTACGGGGATGCTCACTATGGCTACACCTTC
few,TRBV7-2,NA,TRBJ2-1,CASSLNPSDRQFF,TGTGCCAGCAGCTTAAATCCTAGCGACAGGCAGTTCTTC
few,TRBV19,NA,TRBJ2-7,CASGPRYEQYF,TGTGCCAGTGGCCCCCGCTACGAGCAGTACTTC
few,TRBV25-1,NA,TRBJ1-2,CASGRDGTHYGYTF,TGTGCCAGCGGGAGGGACGGGACTCACTATGGCTACACCTTC
NA,TRBV5-1,NA,TRBJ2-5,CASGTGSQETQYF,TGCGCCAGCGGAACCGGGTCGCAAGAGACCCAGTACTTC
NA,TRBV9,NA,TRBJ2-2,CASSVGLGVRGGTTGELFF,TGTGCCAGCAGCGTAGGTCTTGGTGTGAGAGGGGGAACTACCGGGGAGCTGTTTTTT
NA,TRBV30,TRBD1,TRBJ2-7,CAWSVGQGVDEQYF,TGTGCCTGGAGTGTGGGACAGGGGGTCGACGAGCAGTACTTC
NA,TRBV6-5,TRBD1,TRBJ1-5,CAIWTGGPKPQHF,TGTGCCATATGGACAGGGGGCCCGAAACCCCAGCATTTT
NA,TRBV5-4,TRBD1,TRBJ2-5,CASSLQDRGLETQYF,TGTGCCAGCAGCTTGCAGGACAGGGGGCTTGAGACCCAGTACTTC
NA,TRBV19,TRBD1,TRBJ1-5,CASSIRTGERQPQHF,TGTGCCAGTAGTATCCGGACAGGGGAAAGACAGCCCCAGCATTTT
NA,TRBV7-9,NA,TRBJ2-7,CASSLPPLSYEQYF,TGTGCCAGCAGCTTACCACCACTCTCCTACGAGCAGTACTTC
NA,TRBV2,TRBD1,TRBJ1-1,CASSQGENTEAFF,TGTGCCAGCAGTCAGGGGGAGAACACTGAAGCTTTCTTT
NA,TRBV20-1,NA,TRBJ2-3,CSATLEDTQYF,TGCAGTGCCACCTTAGAGGATACGCAGTATTTT
once,TRBV9,NA,TRBJ2-1,CASSYIDYPRNNEQFF,TGTGCCAGCAGCTATATTGACTACCCTCGGAACAATGAGCAGTTCTTC
NA,TRBV6-5,TRBD1,TRBJ2-1,CASRGQRHEQFF,TGTGCCAGCAGGGGACAGCGACATGAGCAGTTCTTC
NA,TRBV7-2,NA,TRBJ1-5,CASSQGTNQPQHF,TGTGCCAGCAGCCAGGGGACCAATCAGCCCCAGCATTTT
few,TRBV25-1,TRBD1,TRBJ2-1,CASSEYDTGGMQQFF,TGTGCCAGCAGTGAATATGATACAGGGGGTATGCAGCAGTTCTTC
NA,TRBV27,NA,TRBJ1-6,CASSLNRANSPLHF,TGTGCCAGCAGTTTAAACAGGGCTAATTCACCCCTCCACTTT
NA,TRBV19,NA,TRBJ2-1,CASRTAGSSYNEQFF,TGTGCCAGCCGGACAGCGGGGAGCTCCTACAATGAGCAGTTCTTC
NA,TRBV10-3,NA,TRBJ2-7,CAISSLKQGYEQYF,TGTGCCATCAGTTCCCTGAAACAGGGATACGAGCAGTACTTC
NA,TRBV5-1,NA,TRBJ2-7,CASSEGRGAVDEQYF,TGCGCCAGCAGCGAGGGACGGGGGGCTGTCGACGAGCAGTACTTC
NA,TRBV7-9,NA,TRBJ1-3,CSSSWGYRDSGNTIYF,TGTTCCAGCAGTTGGGGTTACAGGGACTCTGGAAACACCATATATTTT
few,TRBV5-1,NA,TRBJ2-7,CASRPGGGYEQYF,TGCGCCAGCAGGCCGGGGGGCGGTTACGAGCAGTACTTC
NA,TRBV30,NA,TRBJ2-7,CAWNILQGAHEQYF,TGTGCCTGGAACATCCTACAGGGAGCCCACGAGCAGTACTTC
NA,TRBV16,NA,TRBJ1-6,CASSHGSYNSPLHF,TGTGCCAGCAGCCACGGTTCCTATAATTCACCCCTCCACTTT
NA,TRBV6-6,TRBD2,TRBJ2-5,CATTSGGRGETQYF,TGTGCCACGACTAGCGGGGGGCGGGGAGAGACCCAGTACTTC
NA,TRBV14,NA,TRBJ1-2,CASSRTRPGSYTF,TGTGCCAGCAGCCGAACAAGACCGGGGAGCTACACCTTC
NA,TRBV30,NA,TRBJ1-2,CAWSALLLQGDHGYTF,TGTGCCTGGAGTGCCCTCTTATTACAGGGCGACCATGGCTACACCTTC